What follows are 14 T cell receptor beta chains derived from one specimen sequenced in a study of lymphopenia after photon versus proton radiotherapy. Produced via immunoSEQ multiplex PCR; TCRdb's table is partial and in-frame only. The data show about 7,000 clones, just under 90% seen once. The specimen comprised peripheral blood, sampled from a patient treated with photon-based radiotherapy. Receptors were obtained from a man aged 60 to 75 with cholangiocarcinoma.

This clone was seen a single time. J is TRBJ1-4 and V is TRBV2, with a tentative D call TRBD1 (6 bases). This CDR3 spans 14 amino acids. V lost 8 bases and J lost 0, with 10 bases in between. Germline V lookup: CDR1 SNHLY, CDR2 FYNNEI. Here the CDR3 reads CASRGGPTNEKLFF. The CDR3, as DNA: TGTGCCAGCCGAGGGGGACCAACTAATGAAAAACTGTTTTTT.

The chain joins TRBV6-1 to TRBJ2-2; D is unclear. The V gene lost 2 bases and the J gene lost 3 bases, with 4 bases spanning the gap. The CDR3 has 13 residues. Germline CDR1 MNHNS, CDR2 SASEGT. The CDR3 spells CASSEWDTGELFF. The CDR3 bases are TGTGCCAGCAGTGAATGGGACACCGGGGAGCTGTTTTTT.

This chain connects TRBV10-3 to TRBJ2-3; a weak D match, TRBD2 (6 bases). This CDR3 comprises 17 residues. The germline V gene encodes CDR1 ENHRY and CDR2 SYGVKD. Trimming pared 9 bases from V and 2 bases from J, leaving 24 bases between. CDR3 DNA sequence: TGTGCCATATCACCCCACGGGAGACAAACGAACACAGATACGCAGTATTTT. Its translation: CAISPHGRQTNTDTQYF.

The chain has TRBV13 and TRBJ1-1; D not resolved. The CDR3 has 19 amino acids. V was clipped by 0 bases and J by 1 base, with 21 bases between them. The germline CDR1 and CDR2 sequences are PRHDT and FYEKMQ (reference sequence). CDR3 in DNA: TGTGCCAGCAGCTTAGGATCTATAGGGCTGCAGGTTGGGAACACTGAAGCTTTCTTT. This translates into CASSLGSIGLQVGNTEAFF.

This sequence joins TRBV2 and TRBJ1-5; D may be TRBD1 (6 bases). Trimming left V 4 bases short and J 8 bases short, with 15 bases between. Germline V gives CDR1 SNHLY, CDR2 FYNNEI. The length of the CDR3 is 14 residues. The CDR3 reads CASSGTESGKPQHF. CDR3 sequence (DNA): TGTGCCAGCAGTGGGACAGAGTCCGGCAAGCCCCAGCATTTT.

The V gene is TRBV6-1, the J gene TRBJ2-6; D is undetermined. CDR1 is MNHNS, CDR2 SASEGT, per germline. This CDR3 region has 18 residues. V dropped 4 bases and J dropped 5 bases, with 21 bases sitting between them. The CDR3 DNA reads as TGTGCCAGCAGTGGCGCAAGCTCTACACAAAGTCGGGCCAACGTCCTGACTTTC. This sequence encodes CASSGASSTQSRANVLTF.

The V and J genes are TRBV5-1 and TRBJ2-5, with TRBD2 matching over 12 bases. Germline V gene sequence: CDR1 SGHRS, CDR2 YFSETQ. After removal of 0 bases from V and 3 bases from J, the junction contained 0 bases not matched to a gene. This CDR3 is built from 15 residues. CDR3 protein: CASSLGTSGEETQYF. The CDR3, as DNA: TGCGCCAGCAGCTTGGGGACTAGCGGGGAAGAGACCCAGTACTTC.

The chain links TRBV9 to TRBJ1-4; possibly TRBD1 for D (6 bases). V gave up 0 bases and J gave up 8 bases, with 8 bases separating them. Germline-derived CDR1 and CDR2 are SGDLS and YYNGEE. The CDR3 is 13 residues long. The CDR3 spells CASSVETGEKLFF. The CDR3 coding sequence is TGTGCCAGCAGCGTAGAAACAGGGGAAAAACTGTTTTTT.

The CDR3, as DNA: TGTGCCAGCTCACCACTCGATCTTGGTGCAGCTCCGGAGACCCAGTACTTC. This translates into CASSPLDLGAAPETQYF. The chain carries TRBV18 and TRBJ2-5, with D hard to call. Trimming cost V 1 base and J 5 bases, with 20 bases left between them. Germline V gene data show CDR1 as KGHSH and CDR2 as LQKENI. The CDR3 covers 17 residues.

V usage is TRBV19 and J usage is TRBJ2-2, with D hard to call. In germline, CDR1 is LNHDA, CDR2 SQIVND (reference sequence). There are 14 residues in the CDR3. V was trimmed by 3 bases and J by 0 bases, leaving 5 bases between them. DNA of the CDR3: TGTGCCAGTAGTATTCTCACGAACACCGGGGAGCTGTTTTTT. This gives the protein CASSILTNTGELFF.

The CDR3 DNA is TGTGCCAGCAGTTTCTGGGACAGGCGGCCAACAGAGACCCAGTACTTC. Its translation: CASSFWDRRPTETQYF. The chain combines TRBV28 with TRBJ2-5; 8 positions match TRBD1. Germline assignment: CDR1 MDHEN and CDR2 SYDVKM. This CDR3 is 16 amino acids long. V lost 3 bases, J lost 4 bases, and 10 bases stayed unmatched.

This rearrangement joins TRBV10-1 to TRBJ2-3; 14 bases fit TRBD2. Trimming took 5 bases from V and 5 from J; bases not matched to a gene: 3. Germline V gives CDR1 WNHNN, CDR2 SYGVQD (reference sequence). This CDR3 has 15 residues. CDR3 DNA sequence: TGCGCCAGCAGTCCCGGGACTAGCGGGAGAGATACGCAGTATTTT. Protein: CASSPGTSGRDTQYF.

With respect to this clone: In the same sample, other DNA sequences code for this CDR3. The rearrangement links TRBV29-1 to TRBJ2-2; TRBD1 might be the D (7 bases). The CDR3 spans 13 residues. In germline, CDR1 is SQVTM, CDR2 ANQGSEA. Trimming cost V 7 bases and J 3 bases, with 12 bases left between them. Written as DNA, the CDR3 is TGCAGCGCAGGCAGGGGGGACACCGGGGAGCTGTTTTTT. Residues: CSAGRGDTGELFF.

The gene calls are TRBV5-1 and TRBJ2-2; D might be TRBD1 (6 bases). The CDR3 length is 16 residues. Trimming pared 4 bases from V and 4 bases from J, leaving 17 bases between. From germline, CDR1 is SGHRS and CDR2 YFSETQ. This CDR3 is CASSQGTADSTGELFF. The CDR3 nucleotides are TGCGCCAGCAGCCAGGGGACCGCCGACTCCACCGGGGAGCTGTTTTTT.